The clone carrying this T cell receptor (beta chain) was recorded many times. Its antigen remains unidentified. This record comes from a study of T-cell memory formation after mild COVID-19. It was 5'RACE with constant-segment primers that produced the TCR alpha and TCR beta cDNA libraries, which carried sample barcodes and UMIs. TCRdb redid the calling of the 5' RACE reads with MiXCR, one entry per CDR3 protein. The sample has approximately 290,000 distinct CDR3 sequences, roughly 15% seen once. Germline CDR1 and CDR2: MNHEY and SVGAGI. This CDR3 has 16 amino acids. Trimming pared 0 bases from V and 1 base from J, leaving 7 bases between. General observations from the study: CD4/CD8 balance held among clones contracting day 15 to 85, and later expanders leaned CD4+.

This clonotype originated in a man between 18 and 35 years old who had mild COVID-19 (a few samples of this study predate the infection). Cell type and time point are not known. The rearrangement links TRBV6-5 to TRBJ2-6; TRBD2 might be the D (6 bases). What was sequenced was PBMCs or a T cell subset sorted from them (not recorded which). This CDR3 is CASSYSGGSGANVLTF. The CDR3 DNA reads TGTGCCAGCAGTTACTCGGGGGGTTCTGGGGCCAACGTCCTGACTTTC.